The 32 T cell receptor beta chains below come from one sample, sequenced in a study of radiation and T cells in renal cell carcinoma. Time point noted: baseline pretreatment blood. Indicated treatment: 15 Gy SBRT to primary tumor, nephrectomy 4 weeks later. Using immunoSEQ multiplex PCR, the repertoire was profiled, and TCRdb retains in-frame clones only, with some absent. The sample includes some 120,000 clones, around 80% of them seen just once. The source material was blood, sampled from a patient whose treatment included radiotherapy and nephrectomy. All receptors come from a woman aged 55-69 years with renal cell carcinoma.

This clone was observed a few times. The V and J genes are TRBV2 and TRBJ2-2, with D hard to call. Germline lookup yields CDR1 SNHLY and CDR2 FYNNEI. Trimming took 4 bases from V and 7 from J, leaving 16 bases between them. The CDR3 totals 15 residues. CDR3 nucleotides: TGTGCCAGCAGTGGGTTCTCCCTTGCTGTCGGGGAGCTGTTTTTT. Translated: CASSGFSLAVGELFF.

The V and J genes are TRBV29-1 and TRBJ1-4; weak D call: TRBD1 (6 bases). Trimming left V 7 bases short and J 8 bases short, with 17 bases between. Germline-derived CDR1 and CDR2 are SQVTM and ANQGSEA. This CDR3 spans 13 amino acids. CDR3 in amino acids: CSAEWGLGEKLFF. The CDR3 region has the DNA TGCAGCGCAGAATGGGGGCTGGGGGAAAAACTGTTTTTT.

The chain combines TRBV29-1 with TRBJ2-3; D is unresolved. This CDR3 region has 12 residues. V dropped 3 bases and J dropped 1 base, with 5 bases sitting between them. Germline V gene sequence: CDR1 SQVTM, CDR2 ANQGSEA. The CDR3 is CSVDGGTDTQYF. CDR3 coding DNA: TGCAGCGTTGATGGTGGCACAGATACGCAGTATTTT.

The chain uses TRBV12-5 and TRBJ1-2, with 7 nucleotides matching TRBD1. After removal of 3 bases from V and 0 bases from J, the junction contained 7 bases not matched to a gene. Germline CDR1 and CDR2: LGHNT and FRNRAP. The CDR3 totals 16 residues. DNA of the CDR3: TGTGCTAGTGGTTTAGGGACAGCCAATGCTAACTATGGCTACACCTTC. Its translation: CASGLGTANANYGYTF.

V and J are TRBV5-1 and TRBJ1-1, with 7 bases fitting TRBD1. The CDR3 sequence is 16 residues long. In germline, CDR1 is SGHRS, CDR2 YFSETQ. V gave up 0 bases and J gave up 0 bases; unmatched junction bases: 5. This CDR3 is CASSLAVTGMNTEAFF. The CDR3, as DNA: TGCGCCAGCAGCTTGGCCGTGACAGGGATGAACACTGAAGCTTTCTTT.

The V and J genes are TRBV11-2 and TRBJ2-4; D might be TRBD2 (7 bases). The CDR3 contains 17 residues. V was trimmed by 3 bases and J by 7 bases, leaving 22 bases between them. Per germline, CDR1 SGHAT and CDR2 FQNNGV. As DNA, the CDR3 is TGTGCCAGCAGCTTTAAATTCGCGGGGGCTGCCTTTAACATTCAGTACTTC. It encodes CASSFKFAGAAFNIQYF. Supplemented by reference TRBV11-2 and TRBJ2-4, the full variable domain reads EAGVAQSPRYKIIEKRQSVAFWCNPISGHATLYWYQQILGQGPKLLIQFQNNGVVDDSQLPKDRFSAERLKGVDSTLKIQPAKLEDSAVYLCASSFKFAGAAFNIQYFGAGTRLSVL.

V gene TRBV6-1 combines with J gene TRBJ2-5; D call uncertain. The V end lost 3 bases, the J end lost 5 bases, and 4 bases lay between the germline ends. CDR1 and CDR2 from the germline V gene are MNHNS and SASEGT. CDR3 length equals 11 residues. The CDR3 DNA follows: TGTGCCAGCAGTGAGAAGGAGACCCAGTACTTC. This sequence encodes CASSEKETQYF.

Only one count was recorded for this clone. This chain uses TRBV11-3 with TRBJ2-3; maybe TRBD2 (5 bases). This CDR3 is 13 amino acids long. Per germline, CDR1 SGHNT and CDR2 YENEEA. V lost 4 bases and J lost 13, with 18 bases in between. CDR3 protein: CASSSGLRGMEYF. CDR3 coding DNA: TGTGCCAGCAGCTCCGGACTTCGGGGTATGGAGTATTTT.

The chain employs TRBV9 and TRBJ2-5; 10 bases map to TRBD1. The germline gives CDR1 SGDLS, CDR2 YYNGEE. The J segment lost 5 bases and the V segment lost 3 bases, leaving 7 bases of the junction unmatched. The CDR3 is 15 residues long. The CDR3 protein is CASSGGTGVLETQYF. In DNA, the CDR3 is TGTGCCAGCAGCGGAGGGACAGGGGTTTTGGAGACCCAGTACTTC.

This chain uses TRBV7-2 with TRBJ1-1, with D possibly matching TRBD1 (5 bases). Trimming took 7 bases from V and 7 from J, leaving 16 bases between them. Germline loops: CDR1 SGHTA, CDR2 FQGNSA. The CDR3 spans 13 residues. The CDR3 protein is CASIARAGVEAFF. The CDR3 DNA reads TGTGCCAGCATAGCCCGGGCGGGGGTTGAAGCTTTCTTT.

This clone was observed a handful of times. V is TRBV7-2 and J is TRBJ2-2; D is undetermined. With 5 bases removed from V and 1 base from J, the gap between germline ends came to 8 bases. This CDR3 has 14 residues. Looked up from germline, CDR1 is SGHTA and CDR2 is FQGNSA. The CDR3 spells CASSPSRNTGELFF. The CDR3 DNA follows: TGTGCCAGCAGCCCCTCCCGGAACACCGGGGAGCTGTTTTTT. Filled out from reference TRBV7-2 and TRBJ2-2, the complete variable domain reads GAGVSQSPSNKVTEKGKDVELRCDPISGHTALYWYRQSLGQGLEFLIYFQGNSAPDKSGLPSDRFSAERTGGSVSTLTIQRTQQEDSAVYLCASSPSRNTGELFFGEGSRLTVL.

This clone was recorded a few times. The rearrangement links TRBV7-2 to TRBJ2-7; a weak D match, TRBD1 (6 bases). Germline lookup yields CDR1 SGHTA and CDR2 FQGNSA. Trimming took 5 bases from V and 9 from J, leaving 14 bases between them. The CDR3 has 12 amino acids. In DNA form, the CDR3 reads TGTGCCAGCAGCCGAACAGGGTTAGGGCAGTACTTC. It is translated as CASSRTGLGQYF.

The rearrangement joins TRBV7-8 to TRBJ2-7; D unresolved. The CDR3 extends over 12 amino acids. V lost 5 bases, J lost 7 bases, and 12 bases lay in between. Germline loops: CDR1 SGHVS, CDR2 FQNEAQ. This CDR3 is CASSQQTVEQYF. The CDR3 region has the DNA TGTGCCAGCAGCCAACAAACCGTTGAGCAGTACTTC.

This clone has a handful of counts. The chain uses TRBV11-1 and TRBJ1-1, with D maybe TRBD1 (5 bases). The CDR3 has 12 residues. Looked up from germline, CDR1 is SGHAT and CDR2 is FQDESV (reference sequence). Deletions cut 5 bases from V and 2 bases from J, with 6 bases between. In nucleotides, the CDR3 is TGTGCCAGCAGCCAGGGTAACACTGAAGCTTTCTTT. It encodes CASSQGNTEAFF.

The rearrangement uses TRBV4-2 and TRBJ1-1, with 9 positions matching TRBD1. Trimming took 2 bases from V and 6 from J; bases not matched to a gene: 7. CDR1 and CDR2 from the germline V gene are LGHNA and YNFKEQ. The CDR3 has 15 amino acids. CDR3 loop: CASSQSTRQGAEAFF. Here the CDR3 DNA reads TGTGCCAGCAGCCAATCTACCCGACAGGGGGCTGAAGCTTTCTTT.

Only a few counts were recorded for this clone. V is TRBV5-4 and J is TRBJ2-1; TRBD1 matches at 9 bases. Per the germline V gene, CDR1 is SGHNT and CDR2 is YYREEE (reference sequence). With 0 bases clipped from V and 5 bases from J, the junction kept 3 bases outside the gene matches. There are 15 residues in the CDR3. The CDR3 protein is CASSLDRGRNNEQFF. As DNA, the CDR3 is TGTGCCAGCAGCTTGGACAGGGGGCGCAACAATGAGCAGTTCTTC.

A single count supports this clone. The chain joins TRBV13 to TRBJ1-2, with a tentative D call TRBD1 (6 bases). Germline values: CDR1 PRHDT, CDR2 FYEKMQ (reference sequence). Between the trimmed V and J ends, which lost 2 bases and 4 bases, there was a span of 11 bases. The CDR3 runs 14 residues. CDR3 DNA sequence: TGTGCCAGCAGCTTATTACAGGGCTTCTATGGCTACACCTTC. Translation gives CASSLLQGFYGYTF.

The chain employs TRBV7-2 and TRBJ2-1; D uncertain. The CDR3 sequence is 14 residues long. Germline CDR1 SGHTA, CDR2 FQGNSA. Trimming removed 1 base at V and 8 bases at J, with 12 bases between. This CDR3 is CASSLGLGQDEQFF. The CDR3 nucleotides are TGTGCCAGCAGCTTAGGTCTCGGTCAAGATGAGCAGTTCTTC.

This chain links TRBV11-2 with TRBJ2-1, with a tentative D call TRBD1 (6 bases). Germline loops: CDR1 SGHAT, CDR2 FQNNGV. This CDR3 is built from 12 residues. The V end lost 3 bases, the J end lost 13 bases, and 13 bases lay between the germline ends. CDR3 residues: CASSFEQGPQFF. CDR3 DNA sequence: TGTGCCAGCAGCTTCGAACAGGGACCCCAGTTCTTC. Supplemented by reference TRBV11-2 and TRBJ2-1, the full variable domain reads EAGVAQSPRYKIIEKRQSVAFWCNPISGHATLYWYQQILGQGPKLLIQFQNNGVVDDSQLPKDRFSAERLKGVDSTLKIQPAKLEDSAVYLCASSFEQGPQFFGPGTRLTVL.

The gene calls are TRBV5-1 and TRBJ2-6; possibly TRBD1 for D (5 bases). CDR1 and CDR2 (germline): SGHRS, YFSETQ. The CDR3 spans 18 residues. Trimming removed 0 bases at V and 3 bases at J, with 16 bases between. In nucleotides, the CDR3 is TGCGCCAGCAGCTTGGTTTCCCAGGGTCCCTATGGGGCCAACGTCCTGACTTTC. Translation: CASSLVSQGPYGANVLTF.

CDR3 residues: CASSNIIAGRRGELFF. Here the CDR3 DNA reads TGTGCCAGCAGTAATATCATAGCGGGGCGTCGGGGGGAGCTGTTTTTT. The J gene is TRBJ2-2, the V gene TRBV25-1, with 8 bases matching TRBD2. With 5 bases clipped from V and 8 bases from J, the junction kept 13 bases outside the gene matches. There are 16 residues in the CDR3. CDR1 is MGHDK and CDR2 is SYGVNS in the germline V gene.

V and J are TRBV7-2 and TRBJ2-3, with 10 bases lining up with TRBD2. Germline-derived CDR1 and CDR2 are SGHTA and FQGNSA. Trimming cost V 0 bases and J 1 base; bases outside gene matches: 4. The CDR3 is 17 amino acids. CDR3 DNA sequence: TGTGCCAGCAGCTTAGCGCAGGGGACTAGCGGCACAGATACGCAGTATTTT. Its translation is CASSLAQGTSGTDTQYF.

This clone was recorded only once. The J gene is TRBJ2-3, the V gene TRBV7-9; no clear D gene. The CDR3 contains 15 residues. Germline CDR1 and CDR2: SEHNR and FQNEAQ (reference sequence). With 2 bases removed from V and 0 bases from J, the gap between germline ends came to 9 bases. The CDR3: CASSLMGTSTDTQYF. CDR3 bases: TGTGCCAGCAGCTTAATGGGCACTAGCACAGATACGCAGTATTTT.

This clone showed up just a few times. This chain uses TRBV7-9 with TRBJ1-1, with D unclear. Germline V CDR1 and CDR2: SEHNR, FQNEAQ (reference sequence). V lost 2 bases and J 1 base, leaving 5 bases between the germline ends. The CDR3 totals 13 residues. The CDR3 nucleotides read TGTGCCAGCAGCTTAACCTGGAACACTGAAGCTTTCTTT. Translation gives CASSLTWNTEAFF.

This sequence joins TRBV27 and TRBJ2-5; D is possibly TRBD1 or TRBD2 (6 bases each). Deletions cut 6 bases from V and 2 bases from J, with 13 bases between. The CDR3 runs to 14 residues. Germline CDR1 MNHEY, CDR2 SMNVEV (reference sequence). The DNA of the CDR3 is TGTGCCAGCAGCTCCGGAGGGGGACAAGAGACCCAGTACTTC. Translation: CASSSGGGQETQYF.

The chain couples TRBV5-8 to TRBJ2-7, with D maybe TRBD1 (5 bases). The V end was cut by 6 bases, the J end by 2 bases, with 27 bases between. This CDR3 is 18 amino acids long. Germline-derived CDR1 and CDR2 are SGHTS and YDEGEE. CDR3 region: CASTFTWGTGLSPYEQYF. In DNA form, the CDR3 reads TGTGCCAGCACCTTCACTTGGGGCACAGGCTTATCTCCCTACGAGCAGTACTTC.

V is TRBV7-9 and J is TRBJ2-2; 10 nucleotides match TRBD2. Germline V gives CDR1 SEHNR, CDR2 FQNEAQ (reference sequence). Germline trimming cut 1 base from V and 7 bases from J; bases unmatched to any gene: 6. CDR3 length: 16 residues. CDR3: CASSLGGLAVGGELFF. The CDR3 region has the DNA TGTGCCAGCAGCTTAGGAGGACTAGCGGTAGGCGGGGAGCTGTTTTTT. The full variable domain, its missing parts supplied by reference TRBV7-9 and TRBJ2-2, is DTGVSQNPRHKITKRGQNVTFRCDPISEHNRLYWYRQTLGQGPEFLTYFQNEAQLEKSRLLSDRFSAERPKGSFSTLEIQRTEQGDSAMYLCASSLGGLAVGGELFFGEGSRLTVL.

The chain employs TRBV19 and TRBJ1-2, with a tentative D call TRBD1 (6 bases). V lost 10 bases to trimming and J lost 3 bases, with 21 bases between them. The CDR3 is made up of 15 amino acids. Germline CDR1 and CDR2: LNHDA and SQIVND (reference sequence). In DNA form, the CDR3 reads TGTGCCACCGAACCTAGGGGGACGTCCCACTATGGCTACACCTTC. Its protein product is CATEPRGTSHYGYTF.

V is TRBV7-3 and J is TRBJ2-3; 12 bases are a match to TRBD2. V was clipped by 4 bases and J by 1 base; unmatched bases: 0. This CDR3 contains 15 residues. Germline lookup yields CDR1 SGHTA and CDR2 FQGTGA. CDR3 nucleotides: TGTGCCAGCAGCTGGACTAGCGGGGGCACAGATACGCAGTATTTT. Protein: CASSWTSGGTDTQYF.

The chain carries TRBV7-9 and TRBJ1-2; no clear D. V lost 3 bases to trimming and J lost 1 base, with 9 bases between them. The CDR3 is 14 amino acids. CDR1 is SEHNR and CDR2 is FQNEAQ in the germline V gene (reference sequence). CDR3 in amino acids: CASSFLDGNYGYTF. Here the CDR3 DNA reads TGTGCCAGCAGCTTCCTGGACGGTAACTATGGCTACACCTTC.

This clone was seen a few times. The CDR3 region has the DNA TGTGCCAGTAGTATCGGATCAGGCGTGAACACTGAAGCTTTCTTT. Amino acid sequence: CASSIGSGVNTEAFF. The V and J genes are TRBV19 and TRBJ1-1; D is ambiguous. Germline assignment: CDR1 LNHDA and CDR2 SQIVND (reference sequence). There are 15 residues in the CDR3. V lost 3 bases and J lost 0, with 11 bases in between.

The V call is TRBV7-3, the J call TRBJ2-3; D possibly corresponds to TRBD2 (5 bases). CDR3 length equals 14 residues. CDR1 and CDR2 (germline): SGHTA, FQGTGA. V was cut by 4 bases and J by 1 base, with 9 bases left in between. The DNA for the CDR3 is TGTGCCAGCAGCTCGGGATCCGGCACAGATACGCAGTATTTT. Translated: CASSSGSGTDTQYF.